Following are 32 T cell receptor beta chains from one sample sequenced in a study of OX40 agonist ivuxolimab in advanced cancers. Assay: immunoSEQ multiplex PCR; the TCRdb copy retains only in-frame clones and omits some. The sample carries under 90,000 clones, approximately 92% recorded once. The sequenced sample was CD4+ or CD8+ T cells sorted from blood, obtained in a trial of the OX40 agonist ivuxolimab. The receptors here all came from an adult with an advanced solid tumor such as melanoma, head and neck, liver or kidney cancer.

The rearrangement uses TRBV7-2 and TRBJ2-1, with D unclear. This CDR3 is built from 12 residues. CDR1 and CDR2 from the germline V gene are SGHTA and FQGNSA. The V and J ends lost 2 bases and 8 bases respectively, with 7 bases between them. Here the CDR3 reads CASSLTWDEQFF. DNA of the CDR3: TGTGCCAGCAGCTTAACGTGGGATGAGCAGTTCTTC. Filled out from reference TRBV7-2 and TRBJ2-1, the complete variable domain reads GAGVSQSPSNKVTEKGKDVELRCDPISGHTALYWYRQSLGQGLEFLIYFQGNSAPDKSGLPSDRFSAERTGGSVSTLTIQRTQQEDSAVYLCASSLTWDEQFFGPGTRLTVL.

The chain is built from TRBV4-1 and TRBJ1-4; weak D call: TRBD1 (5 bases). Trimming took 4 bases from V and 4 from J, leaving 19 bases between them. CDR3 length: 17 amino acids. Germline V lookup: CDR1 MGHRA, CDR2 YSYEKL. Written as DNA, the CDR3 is TGCGCCAGCAGCCGACCCTCTCTGAGACAGAGTAATGAAAAACTGTTTTTT. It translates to CASSRPSLRQSNEKLFF.

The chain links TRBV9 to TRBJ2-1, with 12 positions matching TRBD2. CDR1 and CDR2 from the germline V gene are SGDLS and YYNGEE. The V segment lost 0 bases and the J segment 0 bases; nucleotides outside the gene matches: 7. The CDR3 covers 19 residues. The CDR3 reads CASSVALTSGRSSYNEQFF. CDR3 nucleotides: TGTGCCAGCAGCGTAGCTCTAACTAGCGGGAGGTCCTCCTACAATGAGCAGTTCTTC.

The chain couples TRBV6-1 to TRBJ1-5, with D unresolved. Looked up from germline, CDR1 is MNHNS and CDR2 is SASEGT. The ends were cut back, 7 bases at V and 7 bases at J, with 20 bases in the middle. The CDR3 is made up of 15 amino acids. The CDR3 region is CASISDGTRWQPQHF. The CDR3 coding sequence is TGTGCCAGCATTTCCGACGGTACTCGTTGGCAGCCCCAGCATTTT.

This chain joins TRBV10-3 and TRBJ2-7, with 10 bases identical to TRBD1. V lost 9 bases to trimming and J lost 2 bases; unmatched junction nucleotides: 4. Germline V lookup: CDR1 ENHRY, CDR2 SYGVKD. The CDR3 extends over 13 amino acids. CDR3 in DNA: TGTGCCATTGGGGGACAGGGGACCTACGAGCAGTACTTC. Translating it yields CAIGGQGTYEQYF.

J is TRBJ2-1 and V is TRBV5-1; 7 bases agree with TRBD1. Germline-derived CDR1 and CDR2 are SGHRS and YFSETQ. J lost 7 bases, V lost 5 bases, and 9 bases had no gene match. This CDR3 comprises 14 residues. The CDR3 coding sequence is TGCGCCAGCAGAGAGGGGGCTGCACAGAATGAGCAGTTCTTC. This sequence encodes CASREGAAQNEQFF.

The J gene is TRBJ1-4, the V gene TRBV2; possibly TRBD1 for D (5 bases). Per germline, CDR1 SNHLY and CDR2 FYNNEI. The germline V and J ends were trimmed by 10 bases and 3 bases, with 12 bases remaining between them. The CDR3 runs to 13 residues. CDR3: CATRDGANEKLFF. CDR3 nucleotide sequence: TGTGCCACTAGGGACGGGGCTAATGAAAAACTGTTTTTT. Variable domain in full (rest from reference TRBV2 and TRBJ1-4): EPEVTQTPSHQVTQMGQEVILRCVPISNHLYFYWYRQILGQKVEFLVSFYNNEISEKSEIFDDQFSVERPDGSNFTLKIRSTKLEDSAMYFCATRDGANEKLFFGSGTQLSVL.

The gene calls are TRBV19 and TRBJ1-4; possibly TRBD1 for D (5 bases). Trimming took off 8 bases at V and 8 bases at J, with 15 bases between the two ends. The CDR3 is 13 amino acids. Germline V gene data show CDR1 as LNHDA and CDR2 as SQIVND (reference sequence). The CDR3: CASHTGIGEKLFF. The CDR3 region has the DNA TGTGCCAGTCACACAGGAATTGGGGAAAAACTGTTTTTT.

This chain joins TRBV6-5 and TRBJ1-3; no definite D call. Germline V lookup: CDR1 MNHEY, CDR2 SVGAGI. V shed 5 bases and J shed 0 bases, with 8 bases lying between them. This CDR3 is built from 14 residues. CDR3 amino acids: CASSHMSSGNTIYF. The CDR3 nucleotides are TGTGCCAGCAGTCACATGTCCTCTGGAAACACCATATATTTT.

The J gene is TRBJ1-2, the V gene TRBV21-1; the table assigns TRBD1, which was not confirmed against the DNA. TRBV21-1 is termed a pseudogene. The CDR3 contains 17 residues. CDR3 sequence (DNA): TGTGCCAGCAGCAAAGAGGCAGGGCGCCACCCTAACTATGGCTACACCTTC. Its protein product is CASSKEAGRHPNYGYTF.

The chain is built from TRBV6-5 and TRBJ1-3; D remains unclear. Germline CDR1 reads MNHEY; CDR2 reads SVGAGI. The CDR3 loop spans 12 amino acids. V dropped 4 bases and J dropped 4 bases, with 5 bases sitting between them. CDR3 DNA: TGTGCCAGCAGTTCACAGGGAAACACCATATATTTT. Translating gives CASSSQGNTIYF.

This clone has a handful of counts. The DNA of the CDR3 is TGCGCCAGCAGCTTGGGAAGGGGGAGCTATGGCTACACCTTC. Protein product: CASSLGRGSYGYTF. The chain recombines TRBV5-1 with TRBJ1-2; D may be TRBD1 (6 bases). V gave up 0 bases and J gave up 4 bases, with 10 bases separating them. CDR1 SGHRS and CDR2 YFSETQ come from the germline V gene. CDR3 length: 14 residues. Supplemented by reference TRBV5-1 and TRBJ1-2, the full variable domain reads KAGVTQTPRYLIKTRGQQVTLSCSPISGHRSVSWYQQTPGQGLQFLFEYFSETQRNKGNFPGRFSGRQFSNSRSEMNVSTLELGDSALYLCASSLGRGSYGYTFGSGTRLTVV.

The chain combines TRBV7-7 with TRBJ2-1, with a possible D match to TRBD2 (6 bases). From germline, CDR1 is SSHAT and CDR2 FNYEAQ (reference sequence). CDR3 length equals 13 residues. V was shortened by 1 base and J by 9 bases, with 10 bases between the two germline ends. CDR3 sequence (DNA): TGTGCCAGCAGCTTAGTTAGCGGCGGTGAGCAGTTCTTC. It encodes CASSLVSGGEQFF.

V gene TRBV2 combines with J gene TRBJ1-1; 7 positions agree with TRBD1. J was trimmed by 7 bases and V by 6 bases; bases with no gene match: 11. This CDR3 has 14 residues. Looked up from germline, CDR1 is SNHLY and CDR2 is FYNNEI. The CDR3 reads CASRERQGLGEAFF. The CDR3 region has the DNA TGTGCCAGCAGGGAAAGACAGGGTTTAGGTGAAGCTTTCTTT.

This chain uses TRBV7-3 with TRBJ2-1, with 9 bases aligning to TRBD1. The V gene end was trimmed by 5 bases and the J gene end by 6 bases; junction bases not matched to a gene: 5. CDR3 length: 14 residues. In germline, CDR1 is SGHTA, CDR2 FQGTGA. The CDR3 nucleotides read TGTGCCAGCAGCCTACAGGGGGCAACCAATGAGCAGTTCTTC. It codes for CASSLQGATNEQFF. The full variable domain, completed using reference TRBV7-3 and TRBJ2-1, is GAGVSQTPSNKVTEKGKYVELRCDPISGHTALYWYRQSLGQGPEFLIYFQGTGAADDSGLPNDRFFAVRPEGSVSTLKIQRTERGDSAVYLCASSLQGATNEQFFGPGTRLTVL.

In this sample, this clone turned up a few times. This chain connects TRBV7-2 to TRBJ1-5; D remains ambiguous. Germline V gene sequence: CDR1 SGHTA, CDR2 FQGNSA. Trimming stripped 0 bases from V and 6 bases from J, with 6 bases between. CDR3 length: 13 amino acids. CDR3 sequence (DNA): TGTGCCAGCAGCTTAGCAGGGTTTCAGCCCCAGCATTTT. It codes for CASSLAGFQPQHF.

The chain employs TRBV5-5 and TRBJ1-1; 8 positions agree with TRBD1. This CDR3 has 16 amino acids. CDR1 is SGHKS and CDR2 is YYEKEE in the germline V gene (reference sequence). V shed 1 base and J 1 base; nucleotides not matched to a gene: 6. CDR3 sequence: CASSLYAGGANTEAFF. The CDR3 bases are TGTGCCAGCAGCTTGTACGCAGGGGGCGCGAACACTGAAGCTTTCTTT. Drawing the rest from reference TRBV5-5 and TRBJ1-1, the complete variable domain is DAGVTQSPTHLIKTRGQQVTLRCSPISGHKSVSWYQQVLGQGPQFIFQYYEKEERGRGNFPDRFSARQFPNYSSELNVNALLLGDSALYLCASSLYAGGANTEAFFGQGTRLTVV.

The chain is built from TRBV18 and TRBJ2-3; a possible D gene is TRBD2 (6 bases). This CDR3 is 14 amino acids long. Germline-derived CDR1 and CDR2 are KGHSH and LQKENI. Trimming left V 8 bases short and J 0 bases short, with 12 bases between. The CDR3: CASTLAASTDTQYF. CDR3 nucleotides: TGTGCCAGCACGTTAGCGGCTAGCACAGATACGCAGTATTTT. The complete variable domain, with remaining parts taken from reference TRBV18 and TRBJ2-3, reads NAGVMQNPRHLVRRRGQEARLRCSPMKGHSHVYWYRQLPEEGLKFMVYLQKENIIDESGMPKERFSAEFPKEGPSILRIQQVVRGDSAAYFCASTLAASTDTQYFGPGTRLTVL.

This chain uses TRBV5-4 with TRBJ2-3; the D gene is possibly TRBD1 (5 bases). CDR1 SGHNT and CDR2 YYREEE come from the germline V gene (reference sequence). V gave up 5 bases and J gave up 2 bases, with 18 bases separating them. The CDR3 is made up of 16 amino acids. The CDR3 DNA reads TGTGCCAGCAGACCAGAAGGGGCACCATTCACAGATACGCAGTATTTT. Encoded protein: CASRPEGAPFTDTQYF. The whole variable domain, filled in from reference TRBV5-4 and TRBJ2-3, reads ETGVTQSPTHLIKTRGQQVTLRCSSQSGHNTVSWYQQALGQGPQFIFQYYREEENGRGNFPPRFSGLQFPNYSSELNVNALELDDSALYLCASRPEGAPFTDTQYFGPGTRLTVL.

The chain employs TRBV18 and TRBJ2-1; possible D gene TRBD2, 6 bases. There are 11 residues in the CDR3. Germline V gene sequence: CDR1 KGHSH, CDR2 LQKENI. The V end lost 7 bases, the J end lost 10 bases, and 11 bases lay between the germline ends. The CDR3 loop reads CASLGGAEQFF. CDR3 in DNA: TGTGCCAGCTTGGGGGGTGCGGAGCAGTTCTTC.

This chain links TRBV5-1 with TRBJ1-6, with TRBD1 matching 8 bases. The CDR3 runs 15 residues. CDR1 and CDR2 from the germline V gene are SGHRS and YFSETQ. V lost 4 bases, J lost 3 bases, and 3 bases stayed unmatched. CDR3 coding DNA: TGCGCCAGCAGCGCGACAGGGGACTATAATTCACCCCTCCACTTT. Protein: CASSATGDYNSPLHF. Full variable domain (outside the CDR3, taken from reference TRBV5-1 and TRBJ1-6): KAGVTQTPRYLIKTRGQQVTLSCSPISGHRSVSWYQQTPGQGLQFLFEYFSETQRNKGNFPGRFSGRQFSNSRSEMNVSTLELGDSALYLCASSATGDYNSPLHFGNGTRLTVT.

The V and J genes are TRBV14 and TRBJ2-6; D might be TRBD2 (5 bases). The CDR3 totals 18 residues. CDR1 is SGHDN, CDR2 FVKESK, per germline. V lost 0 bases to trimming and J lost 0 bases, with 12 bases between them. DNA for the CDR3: TGTGCCAGCAGCCAAGATCGCGGAGGCGGCTCTGGGGCCAACGTCCTGACTTTC. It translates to CASSQDRGGGSGANVLTF.

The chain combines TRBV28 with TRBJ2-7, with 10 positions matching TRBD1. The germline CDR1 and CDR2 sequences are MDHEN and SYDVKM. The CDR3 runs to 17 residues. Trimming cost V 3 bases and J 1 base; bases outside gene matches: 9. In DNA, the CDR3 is TGTGCCAGCAGTTTCGGGGGGGGACAGGGGATTTCCTACGAGCAGTACTTC. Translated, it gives CASSFGGGQGISYEQYF.

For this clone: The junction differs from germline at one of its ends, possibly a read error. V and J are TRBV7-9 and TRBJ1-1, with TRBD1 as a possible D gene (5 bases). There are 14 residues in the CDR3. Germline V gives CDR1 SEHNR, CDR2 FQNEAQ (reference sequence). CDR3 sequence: CASSLAGGLLEAFF. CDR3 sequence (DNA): TGTGCCAGCAGCCTAGCGGGGGGACTGCTTGAAGCTTTCTTT.

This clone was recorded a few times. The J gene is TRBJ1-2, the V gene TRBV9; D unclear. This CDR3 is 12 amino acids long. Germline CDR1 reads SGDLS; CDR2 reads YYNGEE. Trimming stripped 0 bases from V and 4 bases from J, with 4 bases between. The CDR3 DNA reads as TGTGCCAGCAGCGTAGCGAGCTATGGCTACACCTTC. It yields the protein CASSVASYGYTF.

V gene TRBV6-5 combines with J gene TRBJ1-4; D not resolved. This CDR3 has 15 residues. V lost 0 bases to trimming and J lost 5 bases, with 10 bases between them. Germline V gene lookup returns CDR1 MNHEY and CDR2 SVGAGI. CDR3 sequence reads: CASSYSGDTNEKLFF. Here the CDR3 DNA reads TGTGCCAGCAGTTACTCTGGGGATACAAATGAAAAACTGTTTTTT.

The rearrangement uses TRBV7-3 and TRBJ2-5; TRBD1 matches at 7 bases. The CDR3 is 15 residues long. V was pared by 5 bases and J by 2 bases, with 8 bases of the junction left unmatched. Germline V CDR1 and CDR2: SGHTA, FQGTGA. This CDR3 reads CASSRTTGQQETQYF. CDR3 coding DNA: TGTGCCAGCAGCCGAACTACGGGACAGCAAGAGACCCAGTACTTC. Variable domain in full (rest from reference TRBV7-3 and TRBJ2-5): GAGVSQTPSNKVTEKGKYVELRCDPISGHTALYWYRQSLGQGPEFLIYFQGTGAADDSGLPNDRFFAVRPEGSVSTLKIQRTERGDSAVYLCASSRTTGQQETQYFGPGTRLLVL.

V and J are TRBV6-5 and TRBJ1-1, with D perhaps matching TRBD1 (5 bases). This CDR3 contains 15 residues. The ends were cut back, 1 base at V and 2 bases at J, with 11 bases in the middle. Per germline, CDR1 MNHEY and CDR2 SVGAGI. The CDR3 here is CASSYLGASNTEAFF. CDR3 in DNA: TGTGCCAGCAGTTACTTAGGGGCGTCAAACACTGAAGCTTTCTTT.

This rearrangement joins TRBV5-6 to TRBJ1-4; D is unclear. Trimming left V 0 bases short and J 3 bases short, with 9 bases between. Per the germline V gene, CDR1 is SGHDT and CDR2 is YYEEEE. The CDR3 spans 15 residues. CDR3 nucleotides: TGTGCCAGCAGCTTGGGAGTCTTCTCTAATGAAAAACTGTTTTTT. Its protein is CASSLGVFSNEKLFF.

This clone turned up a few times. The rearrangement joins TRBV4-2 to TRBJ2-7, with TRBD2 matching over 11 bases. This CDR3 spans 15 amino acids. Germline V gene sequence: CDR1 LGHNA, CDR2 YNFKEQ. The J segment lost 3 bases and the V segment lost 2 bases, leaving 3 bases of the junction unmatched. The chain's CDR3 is CASSQLAGGVYEQYF. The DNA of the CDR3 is TGTGCCAGCAGCCAATTAGCGGGGGGGGTCTACGAGCAGTACTTC.

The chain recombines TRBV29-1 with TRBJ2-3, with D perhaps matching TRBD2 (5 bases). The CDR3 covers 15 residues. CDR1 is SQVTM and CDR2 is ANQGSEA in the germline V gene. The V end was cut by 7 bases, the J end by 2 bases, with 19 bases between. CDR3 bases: TGCAGCGCCGAAGACATGCGCGGGTTCACAGATACGCAGTATTTT. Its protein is CSAEDMRGFTDTQYF.

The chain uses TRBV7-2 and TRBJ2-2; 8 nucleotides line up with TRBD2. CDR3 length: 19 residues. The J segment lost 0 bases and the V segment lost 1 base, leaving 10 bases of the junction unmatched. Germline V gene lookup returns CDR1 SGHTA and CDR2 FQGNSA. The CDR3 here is CASSLVLLGLGPNTGELFF. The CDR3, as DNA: TGTGCCAGCAGCTTAGTCCTACTGGGACTAGGCCCGAACACCGGGGAGCTGTTTTTT.